One sample yielded the 30 T cell receptor beta chains listed below, sequenced in a study of T cells in women clearing cervical HPV infection. Generated by immunoSEQ multiplex PCR, the TCRdb table keeps only in-frame clones and is missing some. The listing contains around 24,000 clones. The sequencing input was blood buffy coat. The receptors were sampled from a woman aged 18 to 75 with a cervical HPV16 infection that either progressed to CIN3+ or cleared (not recorded which).

The covered CDR3 bases are TGTGCCAGCAGGCTCGACAGGGGAGCCAATCAGCCC. It yields the protein CASRLDRGANQP. The full CDR3 reads CASRLDRGANQPQHF. This chain links TRBV2 with TRBJ1-5, with 8 nucleotides matching TRBD1. The read halts 3 residues ahead of the CDR3 end, with the missing end drawn from the germline J gene. The ends lost 6 bases at V and 3 bases at J; junction bases unmatched: 7. The CDR3 loop spans 15 amino acids. Germline loops: CDR1 SNHLY, CDR2 FYNNEI.

Points on this clone: The CDR3 end falls 3 residues outside the read, so it is completed with the germline J gene. The V gene is TRBV11-2, the J gene TRBJ2-5; D remains ambiguous. This CDR3 contains 15 residues. V dropped 3 bases and J dropped 3 bases, with 14 bases sitting between them. CDR1 and CDR2 (germline): SGHAT, FQNNGV. Partial CDR3 DNA: TGTGCCAGCAGCTTCGCCTGGGCGAAGAAAGAGACC. Translation gives CASSFAWAKKET. The whole CDR3 sequence reads CASSFAWAKKETQYF.

Concerning this clone itself: The CDR3 is cut off 3 residues early in the read; its end comes from the germline J gene. J is TRBJ2-7 and V is TRBV5-1; D may be TRBD1 (6 bases). Germline lookup yields CDR1 SGHRS and CDR2 YFSETQ. This CDR3 is 15 amino acids long. Trimming stripped 4 bases from V and 4 bases from J, with 18 bases between. The CDR3 spells CASSSKWGQGYEQYF. The part of the CDR3 DNA that was read is TGCGCCAGCAGCAGTAAATGGGGGCAAGGGTACGAG. The whole variable domain, remainder taken from reference TRBV5-1 and TRBJ2-7, is KAGVTQTPRYLIKTRGQQVTLSCSPISGHRSVSWYQQTPGQGLQFLFEYFSETQRNKGNFPGRFSGRQFSNSRSEMNVSTLELGDSALYLCASSSKWGQGYEQYFGPGTRLTVT.

To note about this clone: The sequenced fragment ends 3 residues before the CDR3 boundary, so the rest is inferred from the germline J gene. The J gene is TRBJ2-7, the V gene TRBV4-1, with D possibly TRBD1 on 6 matching bases. V was cut by 4 bases and J by 0 bases, with 13 bases left in between. Germline loops: CDR1 MGHRA, CDR2 YSYEKL. The CDR3 covers 15 residues. The CDR3 reads CASSPTTGISYEQYF. CDR3 DNA (partial): TGCGCCAGCAGCCCCACCACAGGGATCTCCTACGAG.

As concerns this clone: The read falls 3 residues short of the CDR3 end, and the missing part is taken from the germline J gene. This chain uses TRBV5-6 with TRBJ2-7; D might be TRBD1 (7 bases). The CDR3 spans 14 residues. V lost 3 bases and J 2 bases, leaving 12 bases between the germline ends. Germline CDR1 reads SGHDT; CDR2 reads YYEEEE. CDR3 in amino acids: CASSSQGGTYEQYF. The DNA read from the CDR3 is TGTGCCAGCAGCTCCCAGGGGGGAACCTACGAG.

About this clone itself: The missing CDR3 end, 3 residues past where the read stops, is filled in from the germline J gene. The chain employs TRBV7-2 and TRBJ1-5, with D unresolved. The germline gives CDR1 SGHTA, CDR2 FQGNSA. The CDR3 is 14 residues long. V dropped 9 bases and J dropped 7 bases, with 19 bases sitting between them. CDR3 residues: CASTTEPSGQPQHF. The DNA read from the CDR3 is TGTGCCAGTACTACCGAACCAAGCGGGCAGCCC.

Comment on this clone: At one of its ends the junction is not consistent with the germline gene, which may arise from a read error. The read gets to within 3 residues of the CDR3 end, and the germline J gene fills in the rest. This chain links TRBV4-2 with TRBJ2-7, with D possibly called TRBD1 or TRBD2 (5 bases each). The CDR3 spans 14 residues. Germline V gene sequence: CDR1 LGHNA, CDR2 YNFKEQ. CDR3 loop: CASSRGDNSYEQYF. The part of the CDR3 DNA that was read is TGCGCCAGCAGCCGAGGGGATAACTCCTACGAG.

Comment on this clone: With the read ending 3 residues before the CDR3 end, the germline J gene is used to fill in that end. V is TRBV7-9 and J is TRBJ2-2; possibly TRBD1 for D (7 bases). Per the germline V gene, CDR1 is SEHNR and CDR2 is FQNEAQ (reference sequence). The V and J ends lost 7 bases and 6 bases respectively, with 18 bases between them. CDR3 length equals 15 residues. CDR3 sequence: CASTPSGGHAGELFF. The part of the CDR3 DNA that was read is TGTGCCAGCACCCCGTCAGGGGGGCATGCCGGGGAG.

To note about this clone: The CDR3 goes on 3 residues after the read ends, and that part is filled in from the germline J gene. The chain combines TRBV6-2 or TRBV6-3 with TRBJ1-1; perhaps TRBD1 as D (5 bases). The V end lost 6 bases, the J end lost 1 base, and 9 bases lay between the germline ends. Germline V gene data show CDR1 as MNHEY and CDR2 as SVGEGT. The CDR3 totals 13 residues. The part of the CDR3 DNA that was read is TGTGCCAGCAGCCCGACAGAGAACACTGAA. Protein sequence: CASSPTENTE. The whole CDR3 sequence is CASSPTENTEAFF.

Note on this clone: The read is 3 residues too short to cover the CDR3 end, so that end is filled in from the germline J gene. This sequence joins TRBV6-1 and TRBJ2-3, with a tentative D call TRBD2 (7 bases). Germline V gene sequence: CDR1 MNHNS, CDR2 SASEGT. CDR3 length equals 16 residues. The CDR3 DNA, read in part, is TGTGCCAGCAGTGAAGCAGGGGGGGGAGTTAGCGAGACG. It codes for CASSEAGGGVSET. In full, the CDR3 reads CASSEAGGGVSETQYF.

In regard to this clone: The CDR3 goes on 3 residues after the read ends, and that part is filled in from the germline J gene. This chain joins TRBV7-2 and TRBJ2-3; 16 bases align to TRBD2. V gave up 3 bases and J gave up 6 bases; unmatched junction bases: 0. This CDR3 is built from 15 residues. CDR1 is SGHTA, CDR2 FQGNSA, per germline. Incomplete CDR3 DNA: TGTGCCAGCAGCTTGGGACTAGCGGGAGGGGATACG. Its translation is CASSLGLAGGDT. From start to end, the CDR3 is CASSLGLAGGDTQYF.

On this clone: The CDR3 goes on 3 residues after the read ends, and that part is filled in from the germline J gene. V usage is TRBV9 and J usage is TRBJ2-3; tentative D call: TRBD1 (5 bases). V lost 2 bases, J lost 3 bases, and 13 bases lay in between. CDR3 size: 15 residues. Germline CDR1 SGDLS, CDR2 YYNGEE. The covered CDR3 bases are TGTGCCAGCAGCGTCGAGATTAGACAGACAGATACG. This translates into CASSVEIRQTDT. The entire CDR3 reads CASSVEIRQTDTQYF.

As concerns this clone: The CDR3 goes on 3 residues after the read ends, and that part is filled in from the germline J gene. V gene TRBV19 combines with J gene TRBJ2-1, with 10 positions matching TRBD1. The CDR3 has 16 residues. Per the germline V gene, CDR1 is LNHDA and CDR2 is SQIVND (reference sequence). J was trimmed by 8 bases and V by 3 bases; bases with no gene match: 10. The sequenced part of the CDR3 DNA is TGTGCCAGTAGTATCCGCGGACAGGGGGATTTCCATGAG. It yields the protein CASSIRGQGDFHE. The CDR3 in full is CASSIRGQGDFHEQFF.

Turning to this clone: The sequence runs out 3 residues before the end of the CDR3; the remainder is reconstructed from the germline J gene. This sequence joins TRBV20-1 and TRBJ1-5, with TRBD1 as a possible D gene (6 bases). Between the trimmed V and J ends, which lost 6 bases and 5 bases, there was a span of 11 bases. CDR3 length equals 12 residues. Germline CDR1 and CDR2: DFQATT and SNEGSKA (reference sequence). CDR3 sequence reads: CSASRTDQPQHF. The sequenced part of the CDR3 DNA is TGCAGTGCATCTCGGACAGATCAGCCC.

CDR3 DNA, as far as it was read: TGCAGCGTAGGACTGATGAGCTCCTACGAG. It encodes CSVGLMSSYE. The full CDR3 protein reads CSVGLMSSYEQYF. The chain carries TRBV29-1 and TRBJ2-7; weak D call: TRBD2 (5 bases). The CDR3 end falls 3 residues outside the read, so it is completed with the germline J gene. Germline assignment: CDR1 SQVTM and CDR2 ANQGSEA. Trimming cost V 6 bases and J 0 bases, with 12 bases left between them. The CDR3 extends over 13 amino acids.

Comments on this clone: The missing CDR3 end, 3 residues past where the read stops, is filled in from the germline J gene. The V call is TRBV6-2 or TRBV6-3, the J call TRBJ2-7; 9 nucleotides agree with TRBD2. The junction had 0 bases not matched to a gene; V was cut back by 6 bases and J by 3 bases. The CDR3 extends over 12 amino acids. The germline gives CDR1 MNHEY, CDR2 SVGEGT. The CDR3 loop reads CASRTSGYEQYF. The sequenced part of the CDR3 DNA is TGTGCCAGCAGGACTAGCGGCTACGAG.

Worth noting for this clone: Sequencing ends 3 residues short of the CDR3 end; the germline J gene provides the rest. The V call is TRBV5-1, the J call TRBJ2-2; D might be TRBD1 (6 bases). In germline, CDR1 is SGHRS, CDR2 YFSETQ. The germline V and J ends were trimmed by 1 base and 6 bases, with 19 bases remaining between them. The CDR3 has 17 amino acids. The sequenced part of the CDR3 DNA is TGCGCCAGCAGCTTGCATCCTGCACAAAGGGGGTCCGGGGAG. Residues: CASSLHPAQRGSGE. The full CDR3 is CASSLHPAQRGSGELFF.

With regard to this clone: The CDR3 end is not reached by the read, which stops 3 residues before it; the germline J gene fills it in. This chain uses TRBV5-4 with TRBJ2-7; no reliable D call. V lost 5 bases to trimming and J lost 0 bases, with 12 bases between them. The CDR3 is made up of 14 amino acids. CDR1 SGHNT and CDR2 YYREEE come from the germline V gene (reference sequence). CDR3 DNA (partial): TGTGCCAGCAGTCCTATACCGGGCTCCTACGAG. Its translation: CASSPIPGSYE. The complete CDR3 sequence is CASSPIPGSYEQYF. Variable domain in full (rest from reference TRBV5-4 and TRBJ2-7): ETGVTQSPTHLIKTRGQQVTLRCSSQSGHNTVSWYQQALGQGPQFIFQYYREEENGRGNFPPRFSGLQFPNYSSELNVNALELDDSALYLCASSPIPGSYEQYFGPGTRLTVT.

Points on this clone: With the read ending 3 residues before the CDR3 end, the germline J gene is used to fill in that end. This rearrangement joins TRBV5-4 to TRBJ2-5; D could derive from TRBD1 or TRBD2 (7 bases each). This CDR3 is 15 amino acids long. V lost 4 bases to trimming and J lost 4 bases, with 17 bases between them. The germline CDR1 and CDR2 sequences are SGHNT and YYREEE (reference sequence). Incomplete CDR3 DNA: TGTGCCAGCAGCGCCCGGGGAGGGGGCAGAGAGACC. Its translation is CASSARGGGRET. The CDR3, in full, reads CASSARGGGRETQYF.

Of note for this clone: The read falls 3 residues short of the CDR3 end, and the missing part is taken from the germline J gene. The V gene is TRBV13, the J gene TRBJ2-5; possible D gene TRBD1, 5 bases. Trimming left V 4 bases short and J 0 bases short, with 9 bases between. The CDR3 totals 14 residues. Germline assignment: CDR1 PRHDT and CDR2 FYEKMQ (reference sequence). The CDR3 region is CASSSSGYQETQYF. CDR3 bases read: TGTGCCAGCAGCTCCTCAGGGTACCAAGAGACC.

CDR3 bases read: TGTGCCAGTAGTAAGAATACCGGGACTAGCGGCACAGATACG. It is translated as CASSKNTGTSGTDT. The whole CDR3 reads CASSKNTGTSGTDTQYF. The chain uses TRBV19 and TRBJ2-3; 10 bases match TRBD2. The missing CDR3 end, 3 residues past where the read stops, is filled in from the germline J gene. Per the germline V gene, CDR1 is LNHDA and CDR2 is SQIVND (reference sequence). Trimming cost V 4 bases and J 1 base; bases outside gene matches: 8. The CDR3 is 17 residues long.

Comment on this clone: Read coverage stops 3 residues before the CDR3 terminus; the germline J gene supplies the remainder. The J gene is TRBJ2-3, the V gene TRBV7-6; 10 bases agree with TRBD2. CDR1 is SGHVS, CDR2 FNYEAQ, per germline. This CDR3 region has 17 residues. Trimming removed 2 bases from V and 5 bases from J; junction bases left unmatched: 10. The CDR3 sequence is CASSLRLAGSTGDTQYF. The covered CDR3 bases are TGTGCCAGCAGCTTAAGACTAGCGGGTAGCACGGGAGATACG.

Worth noting for this clone: An end of the junction does not agree with germline; a read error may underlie this. The CDR3 extends 3 residues past the end of the read, so its final part is completed from the germline J gene. The same CDR3 is also encoded by other DNA sequences in this sample. V usage is TRBV11-1 and J usage is TRBJ1-3; D remains ambiguous. CDR3 length: 12 residues. Germline V gene data show CDR1 as SGHAT and CDR2 as FQDESV (reference sequence). CDR3 DNA, as far as it was read: TGTGCCAGCAGCCTACAGAGAAACACA. It is translated as CASSLQRNT. Given in full, the CDR3 is CASSLQRNTIYF.

Remarks on this clone: The read is 3 residues too short to cover the CDR3 end, so that end is filled in from the germline J gene. This chain joins TRBV6-1 and TRBJ2-3; 12 nucleotides line up with TRBD2. J gave up 5 bases and V 4 bases, and 7 bases lay outside the gene matches. The germline V gene encodes CDR1 MNHNS and CDR2 SASEGT. This CDR3 spans 16 amino acids. CDR3 DNA, as far as it was read: TGTGCCAGCAGTGGGCGACTAGCGGGGGAGGTAGATACG. This sequence encodes CASSGRLAGEVDT. The whole CDR3 region reads CASSGRLAGEVDTQYF.

Turning to this clone: The read ends 3 residues before the CDR3 terminus; that terminus is restored from the germline J gene. This rearrangement joins TRBV19 to TRBJ2-3; TRBD1 matches at 7 bases. In germline, CDR1 is LNHDA, CDR2 SQIVND (reference sequence). There are 14 residues in the CDR3. The CDR3 is CASSPGTEYQPQYF. CDR3 DNA, as far as it was read: TGTGCCAGTAGTCCCGGGACAGAATATCAGCCG.

Notes on this clone: The CDR3 end falls 3 residues outside the read, so it is completed with the germline J gene. The rearrangement links TRBV7-2 to TRBJ2-7; TRBD2 is a possible D gene (6 bases). CDR1 and CDR2 (germline): SGHTA, FQGNSA. Trimming pared 7 bases from V and 1 base from J, leaving 14 bases between. The length of the CDR3 is 14 residues. The CDR3 reads CASTYGGRSYEQYF. Incomplete CDR3 DNA: TGTGCCAGCACATATGGGGGGAGATCCTACGAG. Full variable domain (missing parts from reference TRBV7-2 and TRBJ2-7): GAGVSQSPSNKVTEKGKDVELRCDPISGHTALYWYRQSLGQGLEFLIYFQGNSAPDKSGLPSDRFSAERTGGSVSTLTIQRTQQEDSAVYLCASTYGGRSYEQYFGPGTRLTVT.

To note about this clone: The read is 3 residues too short to cover the CDR3 end, so that end is filled in from the germline J gene. This chain connects TRBV7-9 to TRBJ1-2; tentative D call: TRBD1 (5 bases). This CDR3 has 14 residues. CDR1 and CDR2 from the germline V gene are SEHNR and FQNEAQ (reference sequence). CDR3 DNA (partial): TGTGCCAGCAGCTACTTAGCGGGGGGTGGAGAC. It yields the protein CASSYLAGGGD. The full CDR3 protein is CASSYLAGGGDYTF.

As for this clone: One junction end does not reproduce the germline sequence, and a read error may be involved. The CDR3 extends 3 residues past the end of the read, so its final part is completed from the germline J gene. Within the sample, other DNA sequences also encode this same CDR3. V is TRBV11-2 and J is TRBJ1-3; 7 nucleotides match TRBD1. Germline CDR1 SGHAT, CDR2 FQNNGV. There are 15 residues in the CDR3. The CDR3 sequence is CASSLSQGYGNTIYF. The sequenced part of the CDR3 DNA is TGTGCCAGCAGCTTGTCACAGGGGTACGGAAACACA.

Comment on this clone: The read falls 3 residues short of the CDR3 end, and the missing part is taken from the germline J gene. The rearrangement links TRBV19 to TRBJ1-1, with 8 positions matching TRBD1. Trimming removed 7 bases from V and 4 bases from J; junction bases left unmatched: 8. This CDR3 spans 14 amino acids. Germline CDR1 is LNHDA and CDR2 is SQIVND (reference sequence). The chain's CDR3 is CASIGRGLVTEAFF. The CDR3 DNA, read in part, is TGTGCCAGTATAGGCAGGGGGCTTGTCACTGAA.

Turning to this clone: The read finishes 3 residues shy of the CDR3 end, and the germline J gene is used to complete it. The genes are TRBV18 and TRBJ1-4; the match to TRBD1 covers 9 bases. The trim removed 6 bases at V and 8 bases at J, leaving 7 bases unmatched. Germline CDR1 KGHSH, CDR2 LQKENI. This CDR3 region has 14 residues. The CDR3 sequence: CASSQQGAEEKLFF. CDR3 DNA (partial): TGTGCCAGCTCCCAACAGGGGGCGGAGGAAAAA.